These T cell receptor beta chains were read from a single sample in a study of PD-1 blockade in classical Hodgkin lymphoma. Clones were read by immunoSEQ multiplex PCR, and TCRdb kept only the in-frame ones, dropping some. The sample holds tens of thousands of clones, around 87% seen once. The source material was peripheral blood mononuclear cells (PBMCs), sampled before the fourth cycle of nivolumab. The receptors stem from a human donor with classical Hodgkin lymphoma. Both conserved end residues are part of each CDR3. D genes are given only for firm matches. Expanded clones get a size class; other rows say once, few or many, or leave the size out.

V	D	J	size	DNA	CDR3
TRBV10-2	TRBD2	TRBJ2-5	NA	TGCGCCAGCAGTGAAGTCGGGGGGTACGGGGAGACCCAGTACTTC	CASSEVGGYGETQYF
TRBV30	NA	TRBJ1-1	NA	TGTGCCTGGAGTGATTGGGGAGGCACTGAAGCTTTCTTT	CAWSDWGGTEAFF
TRBV2	NA	TRBJ1-6	NA	TGTGCCAGCAGTGGGACGAGCTCCTATAATTCACCCCTCCACTTT	CASSGTSSYNSPLHF
TRBV19	NA	TRBJ1-2	NA	TGTGCCAGTAGGAAGGGGGGAGCGGGCTATGGCTACACCTTC	CASRKGGAGYGYTF
TRBV19	TRBD1	TRBJ1-5	NA	TGTGCCAGTACCCCTACAGGGGGATTCACTCAGCCCCAGCATTTT	CASTPTGGFTQPQHF
TRBV7-8	TRBD1	TRBJ1-3	NA	TGTGCCAGCAGCTTCGACAGGGTCGGAGGAAACACCATATATTTT	CASSFDRVGGNTIYF
TRBV10-3	NA	TRBJ1-3	NA	TGTGCCAGCAGGCCCCTTGAAAACACCATATATTTT	CASRPLENTIYF
TRBV7-2	TRBD1	TRBJ1-2	NA	TGTGCCAGCAGCTCCTATCGGACAGGGGGCGATGGCTACACCTTC	CASSSYRTGGDGYTF
TRBV9	TRBD2	TRBJ2-2	NA	TGTGCCACCAATAGGGGAAATGCGGGAGGAACCGGGGAGCTGTTTTTT	CATNRGNAGGTGELFF
TRBV27	NA	TRBJ1-2	NA	TGTGCCAGCAGTCTCCACGAGGGATGGCGTGTGGGCTACACCTTC	CASSLHEGWRVGYTF
TRBV30	NA	TRBJ2-1	NA	TGTGCCTGGAGTGTATCTGTATACAATGAGCAGTTCTTC	CAWSVSVYNEQFF
TRBV9	NA	TRBJ2-2	NA	TGTGCCAGCAGCCCCCATTTGGGACGGACCACCGGGGAGCTGTTTTTT	CASSPHLGRTTGELFF
TRBV14	NA	TRBJ1-5	few	TGTGCCAGCAGTCAACAAGTGAGTCAGCCCCAGCATTTT	CASSQQVSQPQHF
TRBV6-6	NA	TRBJ2-3	NA	TGTGCCAGCAGTTACTCGAGGCCTCCGGGAGATACGCAGTATTTT	CASSYSRPPGDTQYF
TRBV19	TRBD2	TRBJ2-2	NA	TGTGCCAGTAGTATAGATCGGGGGGGTAACACCGGGGAGCTGTTTTTT	CASSIDRGGNTGELFF
TRBV6-5	TRBD1	TRBJ1-2	few	TGTGCCAGCAGCAGGACAGGGGCCGGGGGCTACACCTTC	CASSRTGAGGYTF
TRBV19	NA	TRBJ1-5	NA	TGTGCCAGTAGCAATCAGCCCCAGCATTTT	CASSNQPQHF
TRBV18	NA	TRBJ1-3	NA	TGTGCCAGCTCACCGAACCCGTTGGGCAGCATCTCTGGAAACACCATATATTTT	CASSPNPLGSISGNTIYF
TRBV6-5	TRBD2	TRBJ2-5	NA	TGTGCCACCTCGGGGGGGGAGGGGACCCAGTACTTC	CATSGGEGTQYF
TRBV2	NA	TRBJ2-7	NA	TGTGCCAGCAGTTCACAGGGTTACGAGCAGTACTTC	CASSSQGYEQYF
TRBV6-1	NA	TRBJ2-2	NA	TGTGCCAGCAGCCCCGTCAGGGGTTCCACCGGGGAGCTGTTTTTT	CASSPVRGSTGELFF
TRBV30	NA	TRBJ1-2	NA	TGTGCCTGGAGTGTACGTCAGGGGTTGAGCTACACCTTC	CAWSVRQGLSYTF
TRBV11-1	NA	TRBJ1-2	NA	TGTGCCAGCAGCCGACAGGCTAACTATGGCTACACCTTC	CASSRQANYGYTF
TRBV20-1	NA	TRBJ2-1	NA	TGCAGTGCTAGTCGCACCGATGAGCAGTTCTTC	CSASRTDEQFF
TRBV5-6	TRBD2	TRBJ2-1	NA	TGTGCCAGCAGCTTGGCTAGCGGGATGGGCGAGCAGTTCTTC	CASSLASGMGEQFF
TRBV11-2	TRBD2	TRBJ2-4	NA	TGTGCCAGCAGATCACAAAGGAGACTAGCGGGGGATCCGGGCGGGATTCAGTACTTC	CASRSQRRLAGDPGGIQYF
TRBV5-6	NA	TRBJ1-5	NA	TGTGCCAGCAGCTTCTGGGAGCTCAATCAGCCCCAGCATTTT	CASSFWELNQPQHF
TRBV19	NA	TRBJ2-7	NA	TGTGCCAGTAGTATAGATCTTGGCAAGGACTACGAGCAGTACTTC	CASSIDLGKDYEQYF
TRBV6-4	NA	TRBJ2-3	NA	TGTGCCAGCAGTGAACACTGGGGAACAGATACGCAGTATTTT	CASSEHWGTDTQYF
TRBV27	NA	TRBJ2-3	NA	TGTGCCAGCAGTTTATACAGGGATGGGACAGATACGCAGTATTTT	CASSLYRDGTDTQYF
TRBV10-2	NA	TRBJ1-3	NA	TGCGCCAGCAGCCTACAGGAGAGAGGGAGGATGGGCACCATATATTTT	CASSLQERGRMGTIYF
TRBV7-5	NA	TRBJ2-5	NA	TGTGTCAGAAGCTTAAGCGGGACAGGGTTCGGCGTGCTCGAGACCCAGTACTTC	CVRSLSGTGFGVLETQYF
TRBV6-1	NA	TRBJ2-7	once	TGTGCCAGCAGTGAAGGGACAGATGGGCCTTACGAGCAGTACTTC	CASSEGTDGPYEQYF
TRBV7-2	NA	TRBJ2-5	NA	TGTGCCAGCAGCTTAAGGTCGAGGGAGGAGACCCAGTACTTC	CASSLRSREETQYF
TRBV19	NA	TRBJ1-1	NA	TGTGCCAGTAGTATTCCTCAATTCGGGGGCACTGAAGCTTTCTTT	CASSIPQFGGTEAFF
TRBV18	NA	TRBJ2-2	NA	TGTGCCAGCTCACCTATGTTCACTAGAAACACCGGGGAGCTGTTTTTT	CASSPMFTRNTGELFF
TRBV4-1	NA	TRBJ2-7	NA	TGCGCCAGCAGCCAAGAGGGTGCCTACGAGCAGTACTTC	CASSQEGAYEQYF
TRBV29-1	NA	TRBJ2-2	NA	TGCAGCGTTGAAGCTACCGGGGAGCTGTTTTTT	CSVEATGELFF
TRBV19	TRBD1	TRBJ2-7	NA	TGTGCCAGTAGTATCCGCCTGGGACAGGGACTTATCTCCTACGAGCAGTACTTC	CASSIRLGQGLISYEQYF
TRBV2	NA	TRBJ2-2	NA	TGTGCCAGCATCAATCCTAGGACTACAAACACCGGGGAGCTGTTTTTT	CASINPRTTNTGELFF
TRBV6-1	NA	TRBJ2-2	NA	TGTGCCAGCAGTGGAGTCTGGGCGGGGGAGCTGTTTTTT	CASSGVWAGELFF
TRBV10-3	TRBD2	TRBJ2-2	NA	TGTGCCATCAGTTCGGGACTAGCGGGACCTTTGAACACCGGGGAGCTGTTTTTT	CAISSGLAGPLNTGELFF
TRBV11-2	NA	TRBJ1-4	NA	TGTGCCAGCAGCTTAGGGCCCCAGGGTTATGAAAAACTGTTTTTT	CASSLGPQGYEKLFF
TRBV2	NA	TRBJ2-1	NA	TGTGCCAGCAGTGACCCCCCGGGAGAGAGTGAGCAGTTCTTC	CASSDPPGESEQFF
TRBV29-1	NA	TRBJ2-3	NA	TGCAGCGCCGCGGCCGGGGGCGGGGATACGCAGTATTTT	CSAAAGGGDTQYF
TRBV25-1	NA	TRBJ1-2	NA	TGTGCCAGCACCGGGCGGGATTTAGGCGGCGGAAGGCTCTATGGCTACACCTTC	CASTGRDLGGGRLYGYTF
TRBV5-1	NA	TRBJ1-1	NA	TGCGCCAGCAGCTTGGGCTCTGCAGGGGTGAACACTGAAGCTTTCTTT	CASSLGSAGVNTEAFF
TRBV30	NA	TRBJ2-2	NA	TGTGCCTGGAGTCTACTAGAAAGGTTAACAACCGGGGAGCTGTTTTTT	CAWSLLERLTTGELFF
TRBV30	NA	TRBJ1-1	few	TGTGCCTGGAGTGTCTCTACACACAACACTGAAGCTTTCTTT	CAWSVSTHNTEAFF